One sample yielded the 21 T cell receptor beta chains listed below, sequenced in a study of blood T cells in healthy people across ages. A second about 6 to 12 cycle PCR used barcoded and J-beta primers. TCRdb called the 5' RACE reads again in MiXCR, with one record for every CDR3 protein. The sample consists of approximately 880,000 distinct CDR3 sequences, roughly 50% of them appearing once. The sample consisted of blood. The receptor source for this set is a man aged 25 to 40 in good health.

This clonotype was recorded a few times. The CDR3 reads CASSSRRQDHYEQYF. CDR3 nucleotide sequence: TGTGCCAGCAGCTCAAGACGACAGGACCACTACGAGCAGTACTTC. The chain couples TRBV5-5 to TRBJ2-7; possible D gene TRBD1, 6 bases. The CDR3 is 15 amino acids. Germline CDR1 SGHKS, CDR2 YYEKEE (reference sequence). V lost 3 bases, J lost 3 bases, and 16 bases lay in between.

This clonotype was found a few times. The chain carries TRBV10-3 and TRBJ2-4; D possibly corresponds to TRBD1 (6 bases). The end of the DNA aligns better with TRBJ2-7, so the J call may be wrong. This CDR3 contains 15 residues. CDR1 and CDR2 (germline): ENHRY, SYGVKD. CDR3 sequence (DNA): TGTGCCATCAGTGAGCCCGTAACAGGGACCTACGAGCAGTACTTC. Translating gives CAISEPVTGTYEQYF.

The chain couples TRBV20-1 to TRBJ2-3; TRBD1 matches 8 bases. The CDR3 spans 15 residues. CDR1 and CDR2 (germline): DFQATT, SNEGSKA (reference sequence). V dropped 3 bases and J dropped 6; count of bases not matched to a gene: 11. In DNA form, the CDR3 reads TGCAGTGCTAGTTCGGGACAGGTTAAAAAGGATACGCAGTATTTT. It translates to CSASSGQVKKDTQYF.

This clonotype was found a few times. DNA of the CDR3: TGCAGCGCCCGACAGGGGATGGGTTACGAGCAGTACTTC. Translating gives CSARQGMGYEQYF. The chain combines TRBV29-1 with TRBJ2-7, with TRBD1 matching over 8 bases. In germline, CDR1 is SQVTM, CDR2 ANQGSEA. Trimming removed 7 bases from V and 4 bases from J; junction bases left unmatched: 9. CDR3 size: 13 residues.

The chain combines TRBV5-1 with TRBJ2-7; 7 positions agree with TRBD1. The germline V gene encodes CDR1 SGHRS and CDR2 YFSETQ. V was clipped by 4 bases and J by 2 bases; unmatched bases: 12. The CDR3 contains 16 residues. CDR3 DNA: TGCGCCAGCAGCGGACAGGAACAGGTTTACCCCTACGAGCAGTACTTC. Protein: CASSGQEQVYPYEQYF.

Only a few counts were recorded for this clonotype. This rearrangement joins TRBV12-3 or TRBV12-4 to TRBJ2-4; 7 nucleotides agree with TRBD1. The V and J ends lost 5 bases and 5 bases, in that order; junction bases with no gene match: 6. The CDR3 length is 14 residues. Here the CDR3 reads CASSEDRVENIQYF. The CDR3 DNA sequence: TGTGCCAGCAGTGAAGACAGGGTTGAAAACATTCAGTACTTC.

This clonotype was observed a few times. The chain has TRBV27 and TRBJ1-2, with TRBD1 matching over 8 bases. Germline V gene sequence: CDR1 MNHEY, CDR2 SMNVEV (reference sequence). This CDR3 is built from 18 residues. Unmatched junction bases numbered 16, after V lost 5 bases and J lost 2 bases. The CDR3 loop is CASSTLHRPGQANYGYTF. The CDR3 nucleotides are TGTGCCAGCAGTACCCTCCACCGTCCGGGACAGGCAAACTATGGCTACACCTTC.

The chain employs TRBV6-5 and TRBJ2-1, with 7 bases fitting TRBD1. CDR1 MNHEY and CDR2 SVGAGI come from the germline V gene. The CDR3 totals 11 residues. Germline trimming cut 6 bases from V and 14 bases from J; bases unmatched to any gene: 7. The CDR3, as DNA: TGTGCCAGCAGCTCCCAACAGGGGAAGTTCTTC. Its translation is CASSSQQGKFF.

The chain couples TRBV12-3 or TRBV12-4 to TRBJ2-4; 7 bases fit TRBD1. CDR3 length equals 16 residues. The V segment lost 2 bases and the J segment 1 base; nucleotides outside the gene matches: 5. The CDR3 nucleotides are TGTGCCAGCAGTTTAAGGGGGCGCGGGGCCAAAAACATTCAGTACTTC. This translates into CASSLRGRGAKNIQYF.

This chain joins TRBV29-1 and TRBJ2-7, with TRBD2 matching 13 bases. The germline V gene has CDR1 SQVTM and CDR2 ANQGSEA. After removal of 5 bases from V and 3 bases from J, the junction contained 4 bases not matched to a gene. This CDR3 spans 14 amino acids. CDR3 nucleotide sequence: TGCAGCGTTCGGACTAGCGGGGGCAACTACGAGCAGTACTTC. Protein sequence: CSVRTSGGNYEQYF.

In its sample, this clonotype was seen a few times. The chain has TRBV4-2 and TRBJ2-3, with D tentatively TRBD2 (6 bases). There are 17 residues in the CDR3. Germline V CDR1 and CDR2: LGHNA, YNFKEQ. Trimming removed 0 bases at V and 3 bases at J, with 16 bases between. The CDR3 region has the DNA TGTGCCAGCAGCCAAGAACACGCGGGGATGGGAACAGATACGCAGTATTTT. This gives the protein CASSQEHAGMGTDTQYF.

This clonotype was detected only a few times. This rearrangement joins TRBV18 to TRBJ2-3, with D possibly being TRBD2 (6 bases). The CDR3 runs 17 residues. V lost 1 base and J lost 0, with 14 bases in between. Germline V gives CDR1 KGHSH, CDR2 LQKENI. CDR3: CASSPRPAGRSTDTQYF. In DNA, the CDR3 is TGTGCCAGCTCACCACGTCCTGCGGGGCGAAGCACAGATACGCAGTATTTT.

This clonotype was detected once. The V and J genes are TRBV20-1 and TRBJ2-5; TRBD1 or TRBD2 may be the D gene (7 bases each). This CDR3 is 14 amino acids long. The germline V gene has CDR1 DFQATT and CDR2 SNEGSKA (reference sequence). V gave up 1 base and J gave up 4 bases, with 13 bases separating them. The chain's CDR3 is CSARAGRGGETQYF. The CDR3 DNA follows: TGCAGTGCTAGAGCTGGCAGGGGGGGAGAGACCCAGTACTTC.

This clonotype was seen a handful of times. The V and J genes are TRBV6-1 and TRBJ2-6; maybe TRBD1 (5 bases). This CDR3 is 16 amino acids long. The V end lost 6 bases, the J end lost 4 bases, and 16 bases lay between the germline ends. The V gene's germline CDR1 is MNHNS and CDR2 SASEGT. The CDR3 here is CASRQVRGVGANVLTF. Here the CDR3 DNA reads TGTGCCAGCAGACAAGTAAGGGGCGTGGGGGCCAACGTCCTGACTTTC.

A few counts support this clonotype. The chain carries TRBV7-6 and TRBJ2-5; possibly TRBD1 for D (6 bases). The CDR3 spans 14 residues. CDR1 SGHVS and CDR2 FNYEAQ come from the germline V gene. V lost 0 bases and J lost 4, with 9 bases in between. CDR3 region: CASSLAQGRETQYF. CDR3 sequence (DNA): TGTGCCAGCAGCTTAGCACAGGGCCGAGAGACCCAGTACTTC.

The V call is TRBV27, the J call TRBJ2-1; D remains unclear. Germline loops: CDR1 MNHEY, CDR2 SMNVEV (reference sequence). The CDR3 extends over 13 amino acids. V was trimmed by 8 bases and J by 0 bases, leaving 8 bases between them. The CDR3 region is CASWNGSYNEQFF. The CDR3 DNA reads TGTGCCAGCTGGAATGGCTCCTACAATGAGCAGTTCTTC.

This sequence joins TRBV5-8 and TRBJ2-1, with D hard to call. The CDR3 runs to 11 residues. V lost 4 bases, J lost 10 bases, and 9 bases lay in between. Germline V gene lookup returns CDR1 SGHTS and CDR2 YDEGEE. CDR3 protein: CASSVRPEQFF. The DNA of the CDR3 is TGTGCCAGCAGCGTGCGACCCGAGCAGTTCTTC.

V gene TRBV28 combines with J gene TRBJ2-7; 12 nucleotides align to TRBD2. After removal of 6 bases from V and 1 base from J, the junction contained 7 bases not matched to a gene. Germline V CDR1 and CDR2: MDHEN, SYDVKM. The CDR3 contains 16 residues. The CDR3 is CASSSSSGGASYEQYF. CDR3 nucleotide sequence: TGTGCCAGCAGCTCATCTAGCGGGGGGGCTTCCTACGAGCAGTACTTC.

CDR3 region: CASSRDKPKPYNEQFF. The DNA for the CDR3 is TGTGCCAGCAGCAGGGACAAGCCTAAGCCCTACAATGAGCAGTTCTTC. The chain links TRBV11-3 to TRBJ2-1; TRBD1 is a possible D gene (6 bases). CDR3 size: 16 residues. The germline gives CDR1 SGHNT, CDR2 YENEEA. The V end lost 5 bases, the J end lost 2 bases, and 16 bases lay between the germline ends.

This clonotype was picked up a small number of times. The V gene is TRBV5-1, the J gene TRBJ2-7; D is unresolved. The CDR3 loop spans 12 amino acids. Germline V gene lookup returns CDR1 SGHRS and CDR2 YFSETQ. Trimming took off 0 bases at V and 6 bases at J, with 7 bases between the two ends. The CDR3 DNA reads TGCGCCAGCAGCTTGGAGGGATTCGAGCAGTACTTC. Its translation: CASSLEGFEQYF.

The chain is built from TRBV4-1 and TRBJ2-1; D call uncertain. The CDR3 runs to 15 residues. Germline V gene sequence: CDR1 MGHRA, CDR2 YSYEKL. The V and J ends lost 4 bases and 2 bases respectively, with 12 bases between them. The CDR3 reads CASSRDWGTYNEQFF. CDR3 coding DNA: TGCGCCAGCAGCCGAGATTGGGGAACCTACAATGAGCAGTTCTTC.